The 8 T cell receptor beta chains below all came from one sample that was sequenced in a study of PD-1 blockade in classical Hodgkin lymphoma. Sequencing used immunoSEQ multiplex PCR; TCRdb keeps in-frame clones, though not all of them. Counted here are just under 65,000 clones, approximately 94% occurring once; the ten biggest clones make up more than 7.5%. The time point: cycle 4 day 1 (C4D1), after five to seven weeks of nivolumab. Every patient was affected by relapse after autologous stem cell transplantation, while exposure to brentuximab vedotin was not uniform. Source: peripheral blood mononuclear cells (PBMCs), taken before the fourth cycle of nivolumab. The receptor set was obtained from a human donor with classical Hodgkin lymphoma.

This clone has a handful of counts. The rearrangement links TRBV18 to TRBJ1-1; D remains ambiguous. The CDR3 spans 18 residues. Germline V gene lookup returns CDR1 KGHSH and CDR2 LQKENI. V lost 3 bases and J 0 bases, leaving 20 bases between the germline ends. The CDR3 sequence: CASSPTPTVSNLNTEAFF. Written as DNA, the CDR3 is TGTGCCAGCTCACCCACCCCCACGGTCAGCAACTTGAACACTGAAGCTTTCTTT.

The DNA for the CDR3 is TGTGCCAGCAGCCAAGATCGCCGGGCTGGAGAGACCCAGTACTTC. Translating gives CASSQDRRAGETQYF. The rearrangement joins TRBV4-2 to TRBJ2-5; no clear D. The CDR3 extends over 15 amino acids. Germline V lookup: CDR1 LGHNA, CDR2 YNFKEQ. V was trimmed by 0 bases and J by 4 bases, leaving 12 bases between them.

The J gene is TRBJ1-2, the V gene TRBV19; 9 nucleotides agree with TRBD1. Germline trimming cut 5 bases from V and 7 bases from J; bases unmatched to any gene: 14. The CDR3 runs to 16 residues. The germline CDR1 and CDR2 sequences are LNHDA and SQIVND (reference sequence). The CDR3 sequence: CASSLLDRRTGVGYTF. CDR3 coding DNA: TGTGCCAGTAGTCTCCTCGACCGTCGGACAGGGGTTGGCTACACCTTC.

The rearrangement links TRBV28 to TRBJ2-7; D possibly uses TRBD1 or TRBD2 (5 bases each). Germline CDR1 MDHEN, CDR2 SYDVKM. Trimming cost V 6 bases and J 4 bases, with 16 bases left between them. The CDR3 covers 14 residues. In DNA form, the CDR3 reads TGTGCCAGCAGGGGAGCAGGGAGAGGTTACGAGCAGTACTTC. Its translation: CASRGAGRGYEQYF.

Turning to this clone: Relative to the germline gene, one junction end is altered; a read error may explain this. V is TRBV11-2 and J is TRBJ1-1; D is possibly TRBD1 (6 bases). This CDR3 comprises 14 residues. CDR1 is SGHAT, CDR2 FQNNGV, per germline. DNA of the CDR3: TGTGCCAGCAGCTTAGTGGGGACACCCTCAACGGACACCTTT. Amino acid sequence: CASSLVGTPSTDTF.

The J gene is TRBJ1-2, the V gene TRBV6-5; D gene uncertain. V lost 5 bases, J lost 4 bases, and 11 bases lay in between. This CDR3 contains 13 residues. Germline-derived CDR1 and CDR2 are MNHEY and SVGAGI. CDR3 in amino acids: CASSMGLAYGYTF. The CDR3 coding sequence is TGTGCCAGCAGTATGGGCCTGGCCTATGGCTACACCTTC.

This chain uses TRBV6-5 with TRBJ1-1; D gene unclear. Germline V gene sequence: CDR1 MNHEY, CDR2 SVGAGI. V lost 6 bases to trimming and J lost 3 bases, with 14 bases between them. The CDR3 totals 14 residues. This CDR3 reads CASSALRVDTEAFF. The CDR3 DNA reads as TGTGCCAGCAGCGCCCTAAGAGTTGACACTGAAGCTTTCTTT.

The chain has TRBV28 and TRBJ1-5; D gene uncertain. The CDR3 sequence is 12 residues long. Germline assignment: CDR1 MDHEN and CDR2 SYDVKM. V was pared by 5 bases and J by 3 bases, with 5 bases between. The CDR3 region has the DNA TGTGCCAGCAGTATGGTCAATCAGCCCCAGCATTTT. Residues: CASSMVNQPQHF.